One and the same sample provided the 24 T cell receptor beta chains below, sequenced in a study of CD8 T cells in ankylosing spondylitis. Findings of the study overall: Blood from ankylosing spondylitis patients appeared to carry a characteristic eight-variant TCR beta motif.

Which antigens these TCRs recognize remains unknown. One entry per CDR3 protein results from TCRdb running MiXCR on the 5' RACE reads. Of about 540,000 distinct CDR3 sequences in the sample, about 12% were seen once. The material sequenced was blood, either unsorted or a sorted T cell fraction (not recorded which). These receptors originate from a male donor with ankylosing spondylitis.

This clonotype was seen only a few times. The genes are TRBV21-1 and TRBJ2-6. TRBV21-1 is listed as a pseudogene. This CDR3 spans 13 amino acids. The DNA for the CDR3 is TGTGCCAGCAGCAAAGCTGGGGCCAACGTCCTGACTTTC. Residues: CASSKAGANVLTF.

The chain joins TRBV4-2 to TRBJ2-3, with a tentative D call TRBD1 (6 bases). V lost 0 bases and J lost 9, with 19 bases in between. In germline, CDR1 is LGHNA, CDR2 YNFKEQ. This CDR3 contains 16 residues. CDR3 bases: TGTGCCAGCAGCCAAGATCCCACTGGGACACTGGGCACGCAGTATTTT. Its protein product is CASSQDPTGTLGTQYF.

This clonotype was seen at least ten times. This rearrangement joins TRBV29-1 to TRBJ2-3; the D call may be TRBD1 or TRBD2 (5 bases each). The germline V gene encodes CDR1 SQVTM and CDR2 ANQGSEA. The CDR3 has 16 amino acids. Trimming pared 4 bases from V and 1 base from J, leaving 18 bases between. The CDR3 reads CSVGGGQGARTDTQYF. In nucleotides, the CDR3 is TGCAGCGTTGGAGGTGGGCAGGGAGCCCGCACAGATACGCAGTATTTT.

The chain carries TRBV2 and TRBJ2-7; 7 bases map to TRBD2. V trimming: 8 bases; J trimming: 6 bases; junction bases outside the gene matches: 10. The CDR3 contains 13 residues. Germline CDR1 and CDR2: SNHLY and FYNNEI. For the CDR3, the DNA is TGTGCCAGCCAGGACTTAACGGGGGGCGAGCAGTACGTC. Translated: CASQDLTGGEQYV.

A few counts support this clonotype. The J gene is TRBJ1-1, the V gene TRBV7-2; D is uncertain. Germline V lookup: CDR1 SGHTA, CDR2 FQGNSA. This CDR3 is 14 amino acids long. V lost 5 bases, J lost 1 base, and 11 bases lay in between. The DNA of the CDR3 is TGTGCCAGCAGCAATTGGGCCGCGAACACTGAAGCTTTCTTT. Translation: CASSNWAANTEAFF.

Only a few counts were recorded for this clonotype. This chain uses TRBV5-6 with TRBJ2-4, with a tentative D call TRBD1 (6 bases). Germline assignment: CDR1 SGHDT and CDR2 YYEEEE. The CDR3 is 15 residues long. Trimming stripped 5 bases from V and 0 bases from J, with 12 bases between. The CDR3 is CASRNTGKAKNIQYF. The DNA of the CDR3 is TGTGCCAGCAGGAACACAGGGAAAGCCAAAAACATTCAGTACTTC.

The chain carries TRBV6-5 and TRBJ2-1; the D is unclear. The CDR3 is 15 amino acids. Trimming cost V 0 bases and J 3 bases, with 9 bases left between them. Germline loops: CDR1 MNHEY, CDR2 SVGAGI. The CDR3 loop is CASSYSMADYNEQFF. CDR3 bases: TGTGCCAGCAGTTACTCGATGGCCGACTACAATGAGCAGTTCTTC.

J is TRBJ2-7 and V is TRBV12-3 or TRBV12-4; 9 nucleotides agree with TRBD1. CDR3 length equals 14 residues. The ends lost 4 bases at V and 2 bases at J; junction bases unmatched: 3. The CDR3 DNA reads TGTGCCAGCAGTTCGCGGGACAGGGCCTACGAGCAGTACGTC. This encodes CASSSRDRAYEQYV.

This clonotype has just a few counts. The rearrangement joins TRBV7-7 to TRBJ2-2; D is undetermined. The CDR3 has 14 residues. The V gene's germline CDR1 is SSHAT and CDR2 FNYEAQ (reference sequence). The V end was cut by 0 bases, the J end by 4 bases, with 6 bases between. The CDR3 spells CASSLALTTGELFF. The CDR3 region has the DNA TGTGCCAGCAGCTTAGCGCTCACCACCGGGGAGCTGTTTTTT. Full variable domain (outside the CDR3, taken from reference TRBV7-7 and TRBJ2-2): GAGVSQSPRYKVTKRGQDVTLRCDPISSHATLYWYQQALGQGPEFLTYFNYEAQPDKSGLPSDRFSAERPEGSISTLTIQRTEQRDSAMYRCASSLALTTGELFFGEGSRLTVL.

CDR3: CASSYSGIGDQPQHF. CDR3 nucleotide sequence: TGTGCCAGCAGTTACTCCGGGATCGGGGATCAGCCCCAGCATTTT. The J gene is TRBJ1-5, the V gene TRBV6-5, with D uncertain. The CDR3 covers 15 residues. CDR1 is MNHEY, CDR2 SVGAGI, per germline. The V end was cut by 0 bases, the J end by 5 bases, with 11 bases between.

This clonotype came up many times. The chain joins TRBV24-1 to TRBJ2-1, with 12 bases aligning to TRBD2. Trimming took 1 base from V and 4 from J; bases not matched to a gene: 10. This CDR3 spans 19 amino acids. Germline lookup yields CDR1 KGHDR and CDR2 SFDVKD. The CDR3 nucleotides read TGTGCCACCAGTGATTTCCGACCCGGACTAGCGGGAATATACAATGAGCAGTTCTTC. It is translated as CATSDFRPGLAGIYNEQFF.

J is TRBJ2-5 and V is TRBV7-9; 8 bases map to TRBD2. Losses at the gene ends were 5 bases for V and 7 bases for J; bases not matched to a gene: 15. CDR1 and CDR2 from the germline V gene are SEHNR and FQNEAQ (reference sequence). The CDR3 is 16 amino acids. The DNA for the CDR3 is TGTGCCAGCAGCCACAGTAGCTGGCGGGAGGTAGGGACCCAGTACTTC. As protein: CASSHSSWREVGTQYF.

V is TRBV3-1 and J is TRBJ2-5, with 16 bases identical to TRBD2. The CDR3 consists of 16 residues. Per the germline V gene, CDR1 is LGHDT and CDR2 is YNNKEL (reference sequence). V dropped 4 bases and J dropped 5; count of bases not matched to a gene: 4. The CDR3 DNA is TGTGCCAGCAGCCCCGGGACTAGCGGGGGGGGGGAGACCCAGTACTTC. Residues: CASSPGTSGGGETQYF.

The chain employs TRBV30 and TRBJ1-1; 7 bases line up with TRBD1. The CDR3 covers 13 residues. V gave up 5 bases and J gave up 7 bases; unmatched junction bases: 10. Germline V gene lookup returns CDR1 GTSNPN and CDR2 SVGIG (reference sequence). Written as DNA, the CDR3 is TGTGCCTGGGGGGCCAGGACAGGTGGTGAAGCTTTCTTT. Protein product: CAWGARTGGEAFF.

The chain has TRBV5-1 and TRBJ2-2; a possible D gene is TRBD2 (5 bases). This CDR3 has 15 residues. Germline V gene sequence: CDR1 SGHRS, CDR2 YFSETQ. The V gene lost 0 bases and the J gene lost 6 bases, with 12 bases spanning the gap. The CDR3 region has the DNA TGCGCCAGCAGCTTGGGTCCGGGAAGAGCCGGGGAGCTGTTTTTT. Protein: CASSLGPGRAGELFF.

This chain uses TRBV12-3 or TRBV12-4 with TRBJ2-5; 8 bases fit TRBD2. The CDR3 contains 15 residues. Unmatched junction bases numbered 11, after V lost 7 bases and J lost 4 bases. The CDR3 is CASTRAGGRGETQYF. In nucleotides, the CDR3 is TGTGCCAGCACCCGGGCGGGGGGTAGGGGAGAGACCCAGTACTTC.

The CDR3 protein is CASSRTPDSSYEQYF. For the CDR3, the DNA is TGTGCCAGCAGCCGTACCCCGGACAGTTCCTACGAGCAGTACTTC. This chain joins TRBV11-2 and TRBJ2-7, with D possibly being TRBD1 (6 bases). V lost 5 bases to trimming and J lost 1 base, with 15 bases between them. This CDR3 is 15 amino acids long. The germline gives CDR1 SGHAT, CDR2 FQNNGV.

The sample holds a few counts of this clonotype. This chain uses TRBV20-1 with TRBJ2-1, with 11 bases lining up with TRBD2. The CDR3 extends over 15 amino acids. V shed 6 bases and J 9 bases; nucleotides not matched to a gene: 13. CDR1 is DFQATT and CDR2 is SNEGSKA in the germline V gene (reference sequence). Here the CDR3 reads CSARYSGRARGEQFF. CDR3 coding DNA: TGCAGTGCACGATATAGCGGGAGGGCCAGGGGTGAGCAGTTCTTC.

The rearrangement joins TRBV7-2 to TRBJ2-5; D unresolved. Germline V CDR1 and CDR2: SGHTA, FQGNSA. This CDR3 has 13 amino acids. The V gene lost 5 bases and the J gene lost 4 bases, with 11 bases spanning the gap. The CDR3 coding sequence is TGTGCCAGCAGCCGAGCCCCGGGAGAGACCCAGTACTTC. This sequence encodes CASSRAPGETQYF.

This clonotype has a handful of counts. The rearrangement links TRBV27 to TRBJ2-5, with unresolved D. This CDR3 is built from 13 residues. The germline V gene encodes CDR1 MNHEY and CDR2 SMNVEV (reference sequence). The ends were cut back, 5 bases at V and 0 bases at J, with 7 bases in the middle. CDR3 loop: CASSHRYQETQYF. The CDR3 DNA follows: TGTGCCAGCAGTCACCGCTACCAAGAGACCCAGTACTTC.

This chain joins TRBV7-9 and TRBJ1-3; 8 bases match TRBD1. The CDR3 has 15 residues. The ends lost 4 bases at V and 2 bases at J; junction bases unmatched: 4. Germline CDR1 reads SEHNR; CDR2 reads FQNEAQ (reference sequence). CDR3 sequence: CASSSRTGPGNTIYF. CDR3 coding DNA: TGTGCCAGCAGCTCCCGGACAGGGCCTGGAAACACCATATATTTT. The full variable domain, rest sourced from reference TRBV7-9 and TRBJ1-3, is DTGVSQNPRHKITKRGQNVTFRCDPISEHNRLYWYRQTLGQGPEFLTYFQNEAQLEKSRLLSDRFSAERPKGSFSTLEIQRTEQGDSAMYLCASSSRTGPGNTIYFGEGSWLTVV.

The sample holds a few counts of this clonotype. The CDR3: CATSPQDRAVDTQYF. As DNA, the CDR3 is TGTGCCACCAGCCCCCAGGACAGGGCCGTGGATACGCAGTATTTT. The gene calls are TRBV15 and TRBJ2-3, with 8 bases that match TRBD1. There are 15 residues in the CDR3. The V gene end was trimmed by 5 bases and the J gene end by 6 bases; junction bases not matched to a gene: 10. Germline-derived CDR1 and CDR2 are LNHNV and YYDKDF (reference sequence).

The J gene is TRBJ1-4, the V gene TRBV12-3 or TRBV12-4; 9 bases agree with TRBD1. This CDR3 has 16 residues. The V gene end was trimmed by 1 base and the J gene end by 8 bases; junction bases not matched to a gene: 8. The CDR3 region has the DNA TGTGCCAGCAGTTTAGAGATACAGGGGGCCAGGGAAAAACTGTTTTTT. This sequence encodes CASSLEIQGAREKLFF.

The table lists this clonotype with a few counts. The gene calls are TRBV5-4 and TRBJ1-2; 7 bases are shared with TRBD1. Germline V gene data show CDR1 as SGHNT and CDR2 as YYREEE (reference sequence). This CDR3 comprises 13 residues. V lost 4 bases, J lost 4 bases, and 4 bases stayed unmatched. The CDR3 DNA sequence: TGTGCCAGCAGCCTACAGGGGCCCTATGGCTACACCTTC. Its translation is CASSLQGPYGYTF.